A selection of T cell receptor beta chains follows, all from one sample in a study of radiotherapy plus CTLA-4 blockade in lung cancer. Method: immunoSEQ multiplex PCR; TCRdb's copy keeps in-frame clones and lacks some. Here the sample spans 60,000 to 65,000 clones, approximately 80% being singletons. The material sequenced was peripheral blood, taken from a patient treated with radiotherapy plus ipilimumab. The receptors stem from a human donor with non-small cell lung cancer who had a complete response to radiotherapy plus ipilimumab. The CDR3 runs from the conserved cysteine through the conserved F or W. The D gene is left open where the match is weak. A clone size is listed for some rows: how often the clone was seen (once, few, many), or a class if it is expanded.

CDR3nt | CDR3aa | d_gene | j_gene | abundance | v_gene
TGTGCCTGGAGTGTGAGACAAGGTAATCAGCCCCAGCATTTT | CAWSVRQGNQPQHF | - | TRBJ1-5 | - | TRBV30
TGTGCCAGCAGCTTGCGGGACGGAAGCCAAGAGACCCAGTACTTC | CASSLRDGSQETQYF | - | TRBJ2-5 | once | TRBV5-6
TGTGCCAGCAGGTATGGGCGGTCTTCACCCCTCCACTTT | CASRYGRSSPLHF | - | TRBJ1-6 | - | TRBV7-2
TGTGCCAGCAGCTTGGCCGGGACTAGCGGGAGGTCGGGTCATGAGCAGTTCTTC | CASSLAGTSGRSGHEQFF | TRBD2 | TRBJ2-1 | few | TRBV7-9
TGTGCCAGCAGTCCTCTCACAGGGAACACTGAAGCTTTCTTT | CASSPLTGNTEAFF | - | TRBJ1-1 | - | TRBV5-4
TGTGCCAGCAGCGCTCTACGTGCGGGTAATGAAAAACTGTTTTTT | CASSALRAGNEKLFF | - | TRBJ1-4 | - | TRBV11-2
TGTGCCATCAGGGAAAACAGGGAGGGAGGGACTGAAGCTTTCTTT | CAIRENREGGTEAFF | - | TRBJ1-1 | - | TRBV10-3
TGTGCCAGCGCAGATCGAACAGCCAAAAACATTCAGTACTTC | CASADRTAKNIQYF | - | TRBJ2-4 | - | TRBV2
TGCAGCGTGCGATTTAGCTCCTACAATGAGCAGTTCTTC | CSVRFSSYNEQFF | - | TRBJ2-1 | - | TRBV29-1
TGTGCCACCAGCAGAGATGTTGAGTGGGGGGGTAATCAGCCCCAGCATTTT | CATSRDVEWGGNQPQHF | - | TRBJ1-5 | - | TRBV15
TGTGCCAGCAGCTCCGCCGGGACTAGCGGCACAGATACGCAGTATTTT | CASSSAGTSGTDTQYF | TRBD2 | TRBJ2-3 | few | TRBV11-3
TGTGCCAGCAGCTTAGTAGGGGGGCCCACAGATACGCAGTATTTT | CASSLVGGPTDTQYF | - | TRBJ2-3 | - | TRBV7-2
TGTGCCAGCAGTTTGTTATTTGGTAACTTAGGGGAAGCTTTCTTT | CASSLLFGNLGEAFF | - | TRBJ1-1 | once | TRBV27
TGCGCCAGCAGCCAAGGTTACAGGGGGAGGAGCAACTATGGCTACACCTTC | CASSQGYRGRSNYGYTF | TRBD1 | TRBJ1-2 | - | TRBV4-1
TGCGCCAGCAGCCAAGGGGACAGGAGCAATCAGCCCCAGCATTTT | CASSQGDRSNQPQHF | TRBD1 | TRBJ1-5 | - | TRBV4-1
TGTGCCAGCAGCTCCCGGGGGGCAGTTTACGAGCAGTACTTC | CASSSRGAVYEQYF | - | TRBJ2-7 | medium-sized | TRBV2
TGTGCCAGCAGCTTAGCAGGAGGGGGCCCAGATACGCAGTATTTT | CASSLAGGGPDTQYF | - | TRBJ2-3 | - | TRBV11-3
TGTGCCAGCAGCCCTACTAGCGCAGATACGCAGTATTTT | CASSPTSADTQYF | TRBD2 | TRBJ2-3 | - | TRBV9
TGTGCCTGGAGTCGAGGAGGACAGGGGTCTTTGGCTTTCTTT | CAWSRGGQGSLAFF | TRBD1 | TRBJ1-1 | few | TRBV30
TGTGCCAGCAGCCAGGGAGTCTCCTACGAGCAGTACTTC | CASSQGVSYEQYF | - | TRBJ2-7 | - | TRBV7-2
TGTGCCACCAGCAGAGTAAGGACTAGCAGCAATGAGCAGTTCTTC | CATSRVRTSSNEQFF | TRBD2 | TRBJ2-1 | few | TRBV15
TGTGCCAGCAGCTTCCATAGCGGGAGGGCCGCTTACAATGAGCAGTTCTTC | CASSFHSGRAAYNEQFF | TRBD2 | TRBJ2-1 | - | TRBV7-9
TGTGCCAGCTCAATAGGGAACACTGAAGCTTTCTTT | CASSIGNTEAFF | - | TRBJ1-1 | - | TRBV18
TGTGCCAGCAGCTCTCAGGTCGGGATGAACACTGAAGCTTTCTTT | CASSSQVGMNTEAFF | - | TRBJ1-1 | - | TRBV9
TGCGCCAGCAGCCAAGAAGGCAGGGGGCTCACTGAAGCTTTCTTT | CASSQEGRGLTEAFF | TRBD1 | TRBJ1-1 | - | TRBV4-3
TGTGCCAGCAGCCCATCTAGGGCAGAGACCCAGTACTTC | CASSPSRAETQYF | - | TRBJ2-5 | - | TRBV5-4
TGTGCCAGCAGCTTAGACGGGAGGATATTCAATGAGCAGTTCTTC | CASSLDGRIFNEQFF | TRBD2 | TRBJ2-1 | - | TRBV11-3
TGTGCCAGCAGCGGCGTCTATGAAAAACTGTTTTTT | CASSGVYEKLFF | - | TRBJ1-4 | - | TRBV7-9